Presented here are 20 T cell receptor beta chains from one specimen sequenced in a study of shared clonotypes between healthy human individuals. Sequenced by immunoSEQ multiplex PCR; TCRdb stores in-frame clones only, minus some. This sample has 2,500,000 or so clones, with roughly 93% found just once. The sequenced sample was naive CD4+ T cells from PBMCs. As to subset: CD45RA+ positively selected. These TCRs come from a man aged 18 to 29 in good health. Some clones in this sample may be carry-over from other donors' samples.

The rearrangement joins TRBV6-1 to TRBJ1-1; D possibly corresponds to TRBD1 (6 bases). Between the trimmed V and J ends, which lost 2 bases and 1 base, there was a span of 11 bases. The CDR3 is 15 residues long. Looked up from germline, CDR1 is MNHNS and CDR2 is SASEGT. CDR3 loop: CASSENRATNTEAFF. The CDR3 coding sequence is TGTGCCAGCAGTGAAAACAGGGCCACGAACACTGAAGCTTTCTTT.

About this clone itself: Germline is not matched at one junction end, which may reflect a read error. This chain connects TRBV6-1 to TRBJ2-3; 10 nucleotides align to TRBD2. This CDR3 region has 14 residues. Germline CDR1 MNHNS, CDR2 SASEGT. CDR3 amino acids: CAGSSSGRADTQYF. Here the CDR3 DNA reads TGTGCCGGCAGCTCAAGCGGGAGGGCAGATACGCAGTATTTT.

The rearrangement joins TRBV10-3 to TRBJ1-2; 9 nucleotides agree with TRBD1. The CDR3 contains 16 residues. V was clipped by 0 bases and J by 4 bases; unmatched bases: 6. Germline values: CDR1 ENHRY, CDR2 SYGVKD. CDR3 in DNA: TGTGCCATCAGTGAGTCGAGAACAGGGGGCCTCTATGGCTACACCTTC. Protein product: CAISESRTGGLYGYTF.

This sequence joins TRBV2 and TRBJ1-6; D is uncertain. Germline V gene lookup returns CDR1 SNHLY and CDR2 FYNNEI. The CDR3 is 14 residues long. Trimming left V 4 bases short and J 5 bases short, with 9 bases between. CDR3 bases: TGTGCCAGCAGTGGAGGGCGGGATAATTCACCCCTCCACTTT. It specifies CASSGGRDNSPLHF.

J is TRBJ2-3 and V is TRBV19, with 10 bases lining up with TRBD2. V lost 9 bases and J lost 2; bases outside the gene matches: 14. From germline, CDR1 is LNHDA and CDR2 SQIVND (reference sequence). The length of the CDR3 is 17 residues. CDR3 coding DNA: TGTGCCAGCCAAAGTGCGGTTGGACTAGCGGACACAGATACGCAGTATTTT. It codes for CASQSAVGLADTDTQYF.

V gene TRBV29-1 combines with J gene TRBJ2-7, with 9 bases lining up with TRBD1. V was clipped by 7 bases and J by 3 bases; unmatched bases: 7. Germline V CDR1 and CDR2: SQVTM, ANQGSEA. The CDR3 has 13 residues. The CDR3 loop is CSARLGQGYEQYF. The CDR3 coding sequence is TGCAGCGCTCGACTGGGACAGGGCTACGAGCAGTACTTC.

This chain uses TRBV7-6 with TRBJ1-3; weak D call: TRBD1 (6 bases). The germline V gene encodes CDR1 SGHVS and CDR2 FNYEAQ. The CDR3 spans 16 residues. The germline V and J ends were trimmed by 0 bases and 0 bases, with 9 bases remaining between them. CDR3 bases: TGTGCCAGCAGCTTAGCGCCAGGGGACTCTGGAAACACCATATATTTT. Encoded protein: CASSLAPGDSGNTIYF. Combining the CDR3 with reference TRBV7-6 and TRBJ1-3 gives the whole variable domain GAGVSQSPRYKVTKRGQDVALRCDPISGHVSLYWYRQALGQGPEFLTYFNYEAQQDKSGLPNDRFSAERPEGSISTLTIQRTEQRDSAMYRCASSLAPGDSGNTIYFGEGSWLTVV.

The chain links TRBV7-2 to TRBJ2-1, with 9 bases identical to TRBD2. Germline CDR1 and CDR2: SGHTA and FQGNSA. V shed 1 base and J 8 bases; nucleotides not matched to a gene: 6. CDR3 size: 15 residues. The CDR3: CASSLVVAGVDEQFF. The CDR3 nucleotides are TGTGCCAGCAGCTTAGTGGTAGCGGGAGTGGATGAGCAGTTCTTC. The variable domain in full, completed from reference TRBV7-2 and TRBJ2-1, reads GAGVSQSPSNKVTEKGKDVELRCDPISGHTALYWYRQSLGQGLEFLIYFQGNSAPDKSGLPSDRFSAERTGGSVSTLTIQRTQQEDSAVYLCASSLVVAGVDEQFFGPGTRLTVL.

This clone was picked up one time. The chain links TRBV10-3 to TRBJ2-1; TRBD2 matches 9 bases. V shed 7 bases and J 2 bases; nucleotides not matched to a gene: 6. Looked up from germline, CDR1 is ENHRY and CDR2 is SYGVKD. The CDR3 spans 15 residues. The CDR3 reads CAIMTSGGPYNEQFF. CDR3 bases: TGTGCCATCATGACTAGCGGAGGGCCCTACAATGAGCAGTTCTTC.

This chain connects TRBV11-3 to TRBJ2-7; possibly TRBD1 or TRBD2 for D (5 bases each). Germline lookup yields CDR1 SGHNT and CDR2 YENEEA. CDR3 length equals 15 residues. V was shortened by 3 bases and J by 2 bases, with 14 bases between the two germline ends. CDR3 residues: CASSFRETGAYEQYF. CDR3 in DNA: TGTGCCAGCAGCTTTCGGGAAACAGGAGCCTACGAGCAGTACTTC.

The chain uses TRBV29-1 and TRBJ1-3; D gene unclear. V was pared by 3 bases and J by 0 bases, with 6 bases between. Germline assignment: CDR1 SQVTM and CDR2 ANQGSEA. The CDR3 totals 13 residues. CDR3 residues: CSVEWDSGNTIYF. CDR3 DNA sequence: TGCAGCGTTGAGTGGGACTCTGGAAACACCATATATTTT.

This clone was counted once. The chain carries TRBV29-1 and TRBJ1-2; a weak D match, TRBD1 (6 bases). This CDR3 has 13 amino acids. The V end was cut by 7 bases, the J end by 1 base, with 13 bases between. Germline-derived CDR1 and CDR2 are SQVTM and ANQGSEA. In DNA form, the CDR3 reads TGCAGCGCCCACGCGGACAGTAACTATGGCTACACCTTC. It encodes CSAHADSNYGYTF.

V and J are TRBV5-8 and TRBJ2-2, with D maybe TRBD1 (6 bases). Trimming stripped 2 bases from V and 1 base from J, with 12 bases between. The CDR3 is 16 amino acids. Germline-derived CDR1 and CDR2 are SGHTS and YDEGEE. As DNA, the CDR3 is TGTGCCAGCAGCTTAGGACAGCTACTGAACACCGGGGAGCTGTTTTTT. Amino acids: CASSLGQLLNTGELFF. Using reference TRBV5-8 and TRBJ2-2 for the parts outside the CDR3, the full variable domain is EAGVTQSPTHLIKTRGQQATLRCSPISGHTSVYWYQQALGLGLQFLLWYDEGEERNRGNFPPRFSGRQFPNYSSELNVNALELEDSALYLCASSLGQLLNTGELFFGEGSRLTVL.

The chain joins TRBV5-4 to TRBJ2-7, with unresolved D. Trimming took off 0 bases at V and 6 bases at J, with 7 bases between the two ends. The CDR3 extends over 12 amino acids. Germline CDR1 is SGHNT and CDR2 is YYREEE (reference sequence). Here the CDR3 DNA reads TGTGCCAGCAGCTTGGGTGAGGCCGAGCAGTACTTC. This gives the protein CASSLGEAEQYF.

This chain connects TRBV5-4 to TRBJ2-2; possible D gene TRBD1, 6 bases. Trimming took 4 bases from V and 6 from J, leaving 16 bases between them. The germline V gene encodes CDR1 SGHNT and CDR2 YYREEE (reference sequence). CDR3 length: 15 amino acids. The CDR3 spells CASSTGQYKAGELFF. The CDR3 bases are TGTGCCAGCAGCACCGGACAGTACAAGGCCGGGGAGCTGTTTTTT.

The chain joins TRBV5-6 to TRBJ2-5, with D tentatively TRBD1 or TRBD2 (5 bases each). The end of the DNA is better explained by TRBJ2-7, so the J call may be wrong. Germline CDR1 is SGHDT and CDR2 is YYEEEE. The CDR3 has 13 amino acids. CDR3 in amino acids: CASSVRGWYEQYF. DNA for the CDR3: TGTGCCAGCAGCGTCCGGGGCTGGTACGAGCAGTACTTC.

The chain is built from TRBV28 and TRBJ2-1, with D possibly TRBD2 on 6 matching bases. V lost 4 bases, J lost 7 bases, and 17 bases lay in between. CDR1 is MDHEN, CDR2 SYDVKM, per germline. This CDR3 has 15 amino acids. The CDR3 here is CASSSGQGGLNEQFF. The CDR3 DNA sequence: TGTGCCAGCAGTTCCGGTCAGGGAGGTTTAAATGAGCAGTTCTTC.

The chain uses TRBV21-1 and TRBJ2-7; TRBD2, the D gene given by the table, was not confirmed from the DNA. TRBV21-1 is listed as a pseudogene. This CDR3 is 16 amino acids long. Here the CDR3 DNA reads TGTGCCAGCAGCAATGGACTAGCGGGCGGCTCCTACGAGCAGTACTTC. Protein: CASSNGLAGGSYEQYF.

The chain is built from TRBV19 and TRBJ2-7; 10 positions match TRBD2. The CDR3 has 15 amino acids. In germline, CDR1 is LNHDA, CDR2 SQIVND (reference sequence). Losses at the gene ends were 3 bases for V and 6 bases for J; bases not matched to a gene: 8. The CDR3 sequence is CASSISASGSGEQYF. DNA of the CDR3: TGTGCCAGTAGTATCTCGGCTAGCGGGAGCGGCGAGCAGTACTTC.

V usage is TRBV28 and J usage is TRBJ1-1; tentative D call: TRBD1 (5 bases). This CDR3 contains 14 residues. The germline V gene encodes CDR1 MDHEN and CDR2 SYDVKM. Trimming left V 6 bases short and J 0 bases short, with 11 bases between. CDR3 in DNA: TGTGCCAGCAGGTTCAGGGATGTGAACACTGAAGCTTTCTTT. This sequence encodes CASRFRDVNTEAFF.